The sequence of this T cell receptor (beta chain) was determined in a study of T cell responses to AZD1222 COVID-19 vaccine. Overall study results and limits: Recipients of AZD1222 seropositive at baseline numbered only 5 to 7.

The assay was immunoSEQ multiplex PCR, and TCRdb's table has in-frame clones only and misses some. The sample gives 110,000 to 150,000 clones, roughly 90% of which show up once; 1.7% is in the top ten. V dropped 2 bases and J dropped 0 bases, with 7 bases sitting between them. Germline CDR1 is SGHVS and CDR2 is FQNEAQ. The CDR3 is 14 amino acids. Notes on this clone: Its specificity is not known.

The gene calls are TRBV7-8 and TRBJ1-1; possible D gene TRBD1, 5 bases. The clonotype comes from an adult in good health. Source: peripheral blood, taken on day 0 of AZD1222 vaccination. The CDR3 loop reads CASSLRDLNTEAFF. In nucleotides, the CDR3 is TGTGCCAGCAGCTTAAGGGACTTGAACACTGAAGCTTTCTTT.